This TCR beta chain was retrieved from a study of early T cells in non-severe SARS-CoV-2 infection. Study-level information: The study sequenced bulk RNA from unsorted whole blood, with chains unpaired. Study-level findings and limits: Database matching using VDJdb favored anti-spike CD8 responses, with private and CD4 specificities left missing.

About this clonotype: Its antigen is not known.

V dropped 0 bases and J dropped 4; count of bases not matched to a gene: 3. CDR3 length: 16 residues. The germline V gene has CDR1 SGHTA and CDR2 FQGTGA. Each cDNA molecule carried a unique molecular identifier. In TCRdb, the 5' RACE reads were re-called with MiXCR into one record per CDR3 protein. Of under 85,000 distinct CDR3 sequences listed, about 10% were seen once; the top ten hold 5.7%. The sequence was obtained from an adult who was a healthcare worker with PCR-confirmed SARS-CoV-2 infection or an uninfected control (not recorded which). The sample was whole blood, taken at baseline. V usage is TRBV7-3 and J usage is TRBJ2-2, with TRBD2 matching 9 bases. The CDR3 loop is CASSLTSGRPTGELFF. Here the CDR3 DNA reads TGTGCCAGCAGCTTAACTAGCGGGAGACCCACCGGGGAGCTGTTTTTT.